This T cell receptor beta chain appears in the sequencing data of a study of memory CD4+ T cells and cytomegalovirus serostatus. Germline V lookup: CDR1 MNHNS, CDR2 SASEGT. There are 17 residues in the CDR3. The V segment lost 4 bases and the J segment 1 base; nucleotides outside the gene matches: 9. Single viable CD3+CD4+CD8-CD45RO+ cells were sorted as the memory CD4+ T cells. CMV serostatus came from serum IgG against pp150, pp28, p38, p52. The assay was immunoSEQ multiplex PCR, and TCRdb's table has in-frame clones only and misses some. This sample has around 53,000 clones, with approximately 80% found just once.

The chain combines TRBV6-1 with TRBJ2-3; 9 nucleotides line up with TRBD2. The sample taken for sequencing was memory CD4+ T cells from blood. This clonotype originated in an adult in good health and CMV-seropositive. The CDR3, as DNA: TGTGCCAGCAGTGCCGCCCCAAGGACTAGCGGCACAGATACGCAGTATTTT. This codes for CASSAAPRTSGTDTQYF.